This T cell receptor beta chain was obtained from a study of blood T cell repertoires in COVID-19. The CDR3 is 16 amino acids. Each participant's cohort was designated according to participant-reported clinical history. The repertoire was sequenced with immunoSEQ multiplex PCR; TCRdb's copy has only in-frame clones and lacks some. This table holds over 150,000 clones, approximately 80% found once. The sequenced sample was PBMCs or T cells enriched from blood (not recorded which). This clonotype was obtained from an older woman who had recovered from COVID-19. The chain employs TRBV21-1 and TRBJ2-5; TRBD1 is the table's D call and was not checked against the DNA. TRBV21-1 corresponds to a pseudogene. The CDR3 sequence: CASSNSQGAHEETQYF. Written as DNA, the CDR3 is TGTGCCAGCAGCAACTCCCAGGGGGCGCATGAAGAGACCCAGTACTTC.